The 8 T cell receptor beta chains below all came from one sample that was sequenced in a study of Ad26.COV2.S vaccination and SARS-CoV-2 variants. TCRdb's copy holds only in-frame clones and misses some; the assay was immunoSEQ multiplex PCR. The sample contains 440,000 or so clones, approximately 90% of which appear only once. Treatment given: around 19 received Ad26.COV2.S at low or high dose, single or two shots; 5 received placebo; per-sample allocation not given. The study sampled participants on day 63 after the first vaccine or placebo injection. This specimen consisted of peripheral blood, obtained in a trial of Ad26.COV2.S vaccine versus placebo. These receptor sequences come from a person between 18 and 65 years old who received the Ad26.COV2.S COVID-19 vaccine or a placebo.

The V gene is TRBV7-8, the J gene TRBJ2-7; D not resolved. With 5 bases removed from V and 4 bases from J, the gap between germline ends came to 9 bases. CDR3 length: 12 residues. Per the germline V gene, CDR1 is SGHVS and CDR2 is FQNEAQ. The CDR3 sequence is CASSRIKYEQYF. The CDR3 DNA follows: TGTGCCAGCAGCCGGATTAAATACGAGCAGTACTTC.

The chain has TRBV7-2 and TRBJ1-2; D gene ambiguous. There are 14 residues in the CDR3. V shed 5 bases and J shed 3 bases, with 13 bases lying between them. Germline loops: CDR1 SGHTA, CDR2 FQGNSA. The CDR3 DNA follows: TGTGCCAGCAGCCCGGCGAGCCCCTACTATGGCTACACCTTC. It translates to CASSPASPYYGYTF.

V usage is TRBV19 and J usage is TRBJ2-1; the match to TRBD2 covers 8 bases. Germline V gene sequence: CDR1 LNHDA, CDR2 SQIVND (reference sequence). Germline trimming cut 7 bases from V and 8 bases from J; bases unmatched to any gene: 7. The CDR3 loop spans 13 amino acids. Here the CDR3 reads CASNSGGPDEQFF. The CDR3 nucleotides are TGTGCCAGTAATTCGGGAGGGCCGGATGAGCAGTTCTTC.

The V and J genes are TRBV28 and TRBJ1-6, with D possibly matching TRBD1 (5 bases). The germline V and J ends were trimmed by 6 bases and 9 bases, with 18 bases remaining between them. CDR3 length equals 15 residues. The germline V gene encodes CDR1 MDHEN and CDR2 SYDVKM. As DNA, the CDR3 is TGTGCCAGCAGCGTGGGGGGTTCCCGAACTTCACCCCTCCACTTT. Its protein product is CASSVGGSRTSPLHF.

The table lists this clone with a count of one. V usage is TRBV10-3 and J usage is TRBJ2-2; 12 positions agree with TRBD1. This CDR3 has 16 residues. After removal of 7 bases from V and 3 bases from J, the junction contained 6 bases not matched to a gene. The V gene's germline CDR1 is ENHRY and CDR2 SYGVKD. The CDR3 DNA follows: TGTGCCATCAAGGCCGGGACAGGGGGCGACACCGGGGAGCTGTTTTTT. Amino acid sequence: CAIKAGTGGDTGELFF.

The chain recombines TRBV27 with TRBJ1-4; tentatively, D is TRBD1 (5 bases). Trimming took 5 bases from V and 7 from J, leaving 17 bases between them. The germline V gene has CDR1 MNHEY and CDR2 SMNVEV (reference sequence). This CDR3 comprises 15 residues. The CDR3 bases are TGTGCCAGCAGTACCCCCCGGGACGGAGCTGAAAAACTGTTTTTT. This encodes CASSTPRDGAEKLFF.

The gene calls are TRBV2 and TRBJ2-1; no definite D call. Between the trimmed V and J ends, which lost 4 bases and 0 bases, there was a span of 10 bases. Germline CDR1 and CDR2: SNHLY and FYNNEI. The CDR3 covers 15 residues. CDR3 amino acids: CASSARVSSYNEQFF. DNA of the CDR3: TGTGCCAGCAGTGCTCGGGTCAGCTCCTACAATGAGCAGTTCTTC.

The chain employs TRBV5-6 and TRBJ2-5, with D uncertain. In germline, CDR1 is SGHDT, CDR2 YYEEEE. Trimming stripped 1 base from V and 5 bases from J, with 9 bases between. CDR3 size: 13 residues. CDR3 protein: CASSLHLGETQYF. CDR3 DNA sequence: TGTGCCAGCAGCTTGCACTTAGGTGAGACCCAGTACTTC. The complete variable domain, with remaining parts taken from reference TRBV5-6 and TRBJ2-5, reads DAGVTQSPTHLIKTRGQQVTLRCSPKSGHDTVSWYQQALGQGPQFIFQYYEEEERQRGNFPDRFSGHQFPNYSSELNVNALLLGDSALYLCASSLHLGETQYFGPGTRLLVL.